This T cell receptor beta chain stems from a study of CD8 T cells in ankylosing spondylitis. TCRdb reanalysed the 5' RACE reads using MiXCR and keeps one entry per CDR3 protein. The repertoire has about 360,000 distinct CDR3 sequences, 20% to 25% of them found once; the top ten carry around 12%. The sample taken for sequencing was blood, either unsorted or a sorted T cell fraction (not recorded which). The TCR was taken from a male donor with ankylosing spondylitis or in good health (not recorded which).

CDR3 protein: CASSGRDFRMDTQYF. DNA of the CDR3: TGTGCCAGCAGCGGTCGGGACTTTAGGATGGATACGCAGTATTTT. The V call is TRBV11-2, the J call TRBJ2-3; TRBD2 might be the D (6 bases). The CDR3 is made up of 15 amino acids. Germline CDR1 and CDR2: SGHAT and FQNNGV. Trimming stripped 5 bases from V and 6 bases from J, with 18 bases between.